This TCR beta chain was observed in a study of CD8+ T cells in alopecia areata. Overall study: Tofacitinib treatment spanned 6 to 18 months, with 6 months off drug afterward.

Study-wide findings and caveats: Persistence in scalp and blood during tofacitinib was observed for many expanded lesional clones. On tofacitinib, scalp clonality and expanded CD8+ clones among top 100 fell significantly.

Notes on this clone: Its specificity is not known.

Indicated treatment: oral pan-JAK inhibitor, 5-10 mg twice daily. Peripheral blood and lesional scalp punch biopsies came from alopecia areata patients. CDR3 length equals 10 residues. The ends were cut back, 8 bases at V and 7 bases at J, with 8 bases in the middle. Germline V gene lookup returns CDR1 SGHTA and CDR2 FQGNSA. It was cDNA, reverse transcribed from extracted RNA, that served as the sequencing template. Sequencing used immunoSEQ multiplex PCR; TCRdb keeps in-frame clones, though not all of them. The sample lists approximately 280,000 clones, over 45% occurring once. The chain couples TRBV7-2 to TRBJ1-2; D is unclear. The clonotype comes from a human donor with alopecia areata. Sequenced material: CD4+ T cells sorted from blood, taken at week 24, from a patient treated with tofacitinib. CDR3 residues: CASAHPGYTF. In DNA, the CDR3 is TGTGCCAGCGCCCATCCTGGCTACACCTTC. Together with reference TRBV7-2 and TRBJ1-2, the CDR3 gives the full variable domain: GAGVSQSPSNKVTEKGKDVELRCDPISGHTALYWYRQSLGQGLEFLIYFQGNSAPDKSGLPSDRFSAERTGGSVSTLTIQRTQQEDSAVYLCASAHPGYTFGSGTRLTVV.